This T cell receptor (beta chain) was captured in a study of OX40 agonist ivuxolimab in advanced cancers. About the research overall: In this cohort, patients received ivuxolimab, an agonistic anti-OX40 (CD134) antibody. General study results and limits: CD8+ T cells (on average) carried more expanded clones than CD4+ T cells. Dosing at 0.1 to 3.0 mg/kg was accompanied by clonal expansion of CD4+ and CD8+ blood T cells by week 6.

Assay: immunoSEQ multiplex PCR; the TCRdb copy retains only in-frame clones and omits some. The sample carries over 55,000 clones, roughly 89% recorded once. The length of the CDR3 is 15 residues. CDR1 SGHTA and CDR2 FQGNSA come from the germline V gene. V was cut by 1 base and J by 4 bases, with 12 bases left in between. Note on this clone: The antigen is not known.

The material sequenced was CD4+ or CD8+ T cells sorted from blood, taken in a trial of the OX40 agonist ivuxolimab. This sequence was found in an adult with an advanced solid tumor such as melanoma, head and neck, liver or kidney cancer. The chain carries TRBV7-2 and TRBJ2-3; D remains ambiguous. The CDR3 spells CASSLGGSSADTQYF. DNA for the CDR3: TGTGCCAGCAGCTTAGGGGGTTCGTCTGCAGATACGCAGTATTTT.